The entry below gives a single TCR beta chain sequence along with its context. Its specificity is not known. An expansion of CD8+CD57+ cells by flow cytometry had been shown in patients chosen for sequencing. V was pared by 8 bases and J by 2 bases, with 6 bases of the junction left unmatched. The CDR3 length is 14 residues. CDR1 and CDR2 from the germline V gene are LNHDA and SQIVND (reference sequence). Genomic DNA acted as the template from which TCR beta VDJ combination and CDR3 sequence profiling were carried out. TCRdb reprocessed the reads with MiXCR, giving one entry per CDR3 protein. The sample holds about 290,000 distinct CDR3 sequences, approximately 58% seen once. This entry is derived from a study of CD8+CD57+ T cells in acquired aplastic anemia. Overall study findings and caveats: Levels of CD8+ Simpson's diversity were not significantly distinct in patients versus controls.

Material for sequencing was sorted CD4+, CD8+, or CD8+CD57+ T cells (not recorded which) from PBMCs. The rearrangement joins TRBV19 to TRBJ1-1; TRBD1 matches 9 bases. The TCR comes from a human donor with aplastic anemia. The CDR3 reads CASRGDRVNTEAFF. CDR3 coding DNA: TGTGCCAGTCGCGGGGACAGGGTAAACACTGAAGCTTTCTTT.